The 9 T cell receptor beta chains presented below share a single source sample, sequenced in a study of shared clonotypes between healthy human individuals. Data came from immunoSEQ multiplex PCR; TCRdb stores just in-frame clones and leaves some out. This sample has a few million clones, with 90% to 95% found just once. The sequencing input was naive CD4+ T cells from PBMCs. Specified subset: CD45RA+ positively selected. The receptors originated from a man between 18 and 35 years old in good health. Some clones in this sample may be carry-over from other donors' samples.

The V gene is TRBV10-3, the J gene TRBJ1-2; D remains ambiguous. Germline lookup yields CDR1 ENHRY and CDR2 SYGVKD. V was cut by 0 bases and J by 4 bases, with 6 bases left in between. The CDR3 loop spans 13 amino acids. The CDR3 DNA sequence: TGTGCCATCAGTGAGTCGGACGGCTATGGCTACACCTTC. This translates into CAISESDGYGYTF.

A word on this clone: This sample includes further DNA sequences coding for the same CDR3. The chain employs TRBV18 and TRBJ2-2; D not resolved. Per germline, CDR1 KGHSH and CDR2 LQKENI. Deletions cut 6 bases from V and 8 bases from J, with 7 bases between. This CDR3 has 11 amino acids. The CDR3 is CASSPRGELFF. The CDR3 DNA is TGTGCCAGCTCGCCCAGGGGGGAGCTGTTTTTT.

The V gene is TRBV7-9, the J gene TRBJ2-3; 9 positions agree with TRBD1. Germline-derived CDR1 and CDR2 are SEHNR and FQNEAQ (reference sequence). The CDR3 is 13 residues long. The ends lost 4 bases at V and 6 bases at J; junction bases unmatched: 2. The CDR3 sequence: CASSSGQGDTQYF. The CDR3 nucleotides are TGTGCCAGCAGCTCCGGACAGGGGGATACGCAGTATTTT.

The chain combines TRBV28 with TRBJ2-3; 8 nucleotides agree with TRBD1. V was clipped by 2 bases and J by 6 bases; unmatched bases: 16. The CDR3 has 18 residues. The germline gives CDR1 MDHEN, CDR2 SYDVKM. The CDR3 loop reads CASSLGIGAGGVWDTQYF. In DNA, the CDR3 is TGTGCCAGCAGTTTAGGAATAGGGGCAGGGGGCGTTTGGGATACGCAGTATTTT.

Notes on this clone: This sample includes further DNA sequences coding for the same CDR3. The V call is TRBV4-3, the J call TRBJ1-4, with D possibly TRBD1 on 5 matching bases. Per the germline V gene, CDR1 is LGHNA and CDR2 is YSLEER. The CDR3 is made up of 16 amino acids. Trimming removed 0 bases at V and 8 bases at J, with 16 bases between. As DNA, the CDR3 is TGCGCCAGCAGCCAAGATAGAGCTGGGGGTGGCGAAAAACTGTTTTTT. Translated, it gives CASSQDRAGGGEKLFF.

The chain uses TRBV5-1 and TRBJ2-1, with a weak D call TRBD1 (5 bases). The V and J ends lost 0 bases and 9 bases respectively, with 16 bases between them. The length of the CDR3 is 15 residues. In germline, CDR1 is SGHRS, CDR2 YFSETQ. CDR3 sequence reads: CASSLVARQGGEQFF. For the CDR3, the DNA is TGCGCCAGCAGCTTGGTCGCGAGGCAGGGCGGTGAGCAGTTCTTC.

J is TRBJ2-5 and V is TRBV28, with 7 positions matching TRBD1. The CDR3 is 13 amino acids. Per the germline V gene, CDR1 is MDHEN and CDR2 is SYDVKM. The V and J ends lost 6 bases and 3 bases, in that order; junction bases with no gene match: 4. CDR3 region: CASRRQGEETQYF. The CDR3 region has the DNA TGTGCCAGCAGGAGACAGGGTGAAGAGACCCAGTACTTC.

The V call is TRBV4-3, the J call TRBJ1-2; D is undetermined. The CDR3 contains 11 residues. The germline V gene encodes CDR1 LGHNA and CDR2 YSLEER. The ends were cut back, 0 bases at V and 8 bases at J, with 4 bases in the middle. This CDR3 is CASSQDRGYTF. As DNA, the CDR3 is TGCGCCAGCAGCCAAGATCGCGGCTACACCTTC.

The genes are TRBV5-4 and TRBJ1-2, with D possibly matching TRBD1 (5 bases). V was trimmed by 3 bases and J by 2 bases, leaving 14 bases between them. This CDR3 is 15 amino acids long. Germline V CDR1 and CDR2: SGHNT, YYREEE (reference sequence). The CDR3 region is CASSSTGRQNYGYTF. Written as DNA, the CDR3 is TGTGCCAGCAGCTCTACGGGACGGCAGAACTATGGCTACACCTTC.